The present T cell receptor beta chain was sequenced within a study of CD8 T cells in ankylosing spondylitis. Findings of the study overall: A TCR beta motif of several highly homologous variants appeared characteristic of ankylosing spondylitis blood.

Germline V CDR1 and CDR2: SQVTM, ANQGSEA. Trimming left V 4 bases short and J 3 bases short, with 15 bases between. This CDR3 spans 14 amino acids. TCRdb reanalysed the 5' RACE reads using MiXCR and keeps one entry per CDR3 protein. The data contain some 700,000 distinct CDR3 sequences, around a fifth of them singletons. This clonotype was counted between two and nine times. Its target is unknown. This chain links TRBV29-1 with TRBJ1-1; maybe TRBD1 (5 bases). This sequence originates from a male donor with ankylosing spondylitis. The sample taken for sequencing was blood, either unsorted or a sorted T cell fraction (not recorded which). Written as DNA, the CDR3 is TGCAGCGTTGTACGGGGGTCGGTGGACACTGAAGCTTTCTTT. Translating it yields CSVVRGSVDTEAFF.